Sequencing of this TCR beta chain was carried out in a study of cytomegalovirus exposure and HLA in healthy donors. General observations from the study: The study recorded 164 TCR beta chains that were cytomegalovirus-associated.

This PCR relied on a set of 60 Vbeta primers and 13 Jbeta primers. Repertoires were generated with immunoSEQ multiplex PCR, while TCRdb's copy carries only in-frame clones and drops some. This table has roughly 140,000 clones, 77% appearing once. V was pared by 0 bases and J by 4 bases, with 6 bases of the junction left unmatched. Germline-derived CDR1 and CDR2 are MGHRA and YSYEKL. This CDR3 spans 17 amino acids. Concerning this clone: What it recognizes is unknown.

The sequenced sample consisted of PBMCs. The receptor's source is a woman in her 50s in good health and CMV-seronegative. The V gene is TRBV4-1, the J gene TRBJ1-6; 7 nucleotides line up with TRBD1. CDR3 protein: CASSQEGPGQYNSPLHF. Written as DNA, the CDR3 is TGCGCCAGCAGCCAAGAAGGTCCGGGACAGTATAATTCACCCCTCCACTTT.